The 9 T cell receptor beta chains listed next were all sequenced from one sample in a study of T cell responses to AZD1222 COVID-19 vaccine. The data were produced by immunoSEQ multiplex PCR, yet TCRdb's version contains in-frame clones alone and is incomplete. The profile shows approximately 200,000 clones, about 94% of them singletons. The sample was peripheral blood, taken 28 days after the second dose of the MenACWY control vaccine. The receptors stem from an adult who received the MenACWY meningococcal vaccine as a control.

The rearrangement joins TRBV19 to TRBJ2-3; 9 positions agree with TRBD1. Germline CDR1 is LNHDA and CDR2 is SQIVND (reference sequence). Trimming removed 6 bases from V and 2 bases from J; junction bases left unmatched: 9. The CDR3 is 16 residues long. The CDR3 DNA reads TGTGCCAGTAGGACCGGGACAGGGACCTACACAGATACGCAGTATTTT. This codes for CASRTGTGTYTDTQYF.

The genes are TRBV5-1 and TRBJ2-7; 10 bases line up with TRBD2. Unmatched junction bases numbered 5, after V lost 1 base and J lost 4 bases. From germline, CDR1 is SGHRS and CDR2 YFSETQ. CDR3 size: 15 residues. The CDR3, as DNA: TGCGCCAGCAGCTTGTTGCCTAGCGGGAGTTACGAGCAGTACTTC. Encoded protein: CASSLLPSGSYEQYF.

The chain uses TRBV5-1 and TRBJ2-1; 10 bases match TRBD2. Unmatched junction bases numbered 8, after V lost 10 bases and J lost 7 bases. CDR3 length: 13 residues. Germline CDR1 is SGHRS and CDR2 is YFSETQ. CDR3 in amino acids: CASRLAGRNEQFF. In DNA form, the CDR3 reads TGCGCCTCCCGACTAGCGGGTCGTAATGAGCAGTTCTTC.

The V call is TRBV5-1, the J call TRBJ2-5; TRBD2 agrees at 8 bases. The CDR3 extends over 14 amino acids. CDR1 is SGHRS and CDR2 is YFSETQ in the germline V gene. The V segment lost 2 bases and the J segment 5 bases; nucleotides outside the gene matches: 5. CDR3 sequence: CASSLAGVEETQYF. The CDR3 bases are TGCGCCAGCAGCTTAGCGGGAGTGGAGGAGACCCAGTACTTC. Using reference TRBV5-1 and TRBJ2-5 for the parts outside the CDR3, the full variable domain is KAGVTQTPRYLIKTRGQQVTLSCSPISGHRSVSWYQQTPGQGLQFLFEYFSETQRNKGNFPGRFSGRQFSNSRSEMNVSTLELGDSALYLCASSLAGVEETQYFGPGTRLLVL.

The rearrangement uses TRBV10-3 and TRBJ2-1; D is undetermined. This CDR3 spans 14 amino acids. Germline V lookup: CDR1 ENHRY, CDR2 SYGVKD. With 6 bases removed from V and 8 bases from J, the gap between germline ends came to 17 bases. CDR3 nucleotides: TGTGCCATCAGAAGGTTTGACTTTAATGATGAGCAGTTCTTC. Translated, it gives CAIRRFDFNDEQFF.

V is TRBV2 and J is TRBJ2-3; D unresolved. Germline assignment: CDR1 SNHLY and CDR2 FYNNEI. Trimming pared 1 base from V and 5 bases from J, leaving 7 bases between. CDR3 size: 13 residues. The chain's CDR3 is CASSEESGDTQYF. CDR3 nucleotides: TGTGCCAGCAGTGAAGAGTCGGGAGATACGCAGTATTTT.

The chain links TRBV5-6 to TRBJ1-1, with TRBD1 matching 7 bases. Unmatched junction bases numbered 10, after V lost 0 bases and J lost 2 bases. Germline CDR1 and CDR2: SGHDT and YYEEEE. The CDR3 length is 17 residues. CDR3 in DNA: TGTGCCAGCAGCTTGGCGGGGACAGTAAGACGAAACACTGAAGCTTTCTTT. It encodes CASSLAGTVRRNTEAFF. Full variable domain (rest looked up from reference TRBV5-6 and TRBJ1-1): DAGVTQSPTHLIKTRGQQVTLRCSPKSGHDTVSWYQQALGQGPQFIFQYYEEEERQRGNFPDRFSGHQFPNYSSELNVNALLLGDSALYLCASSLAGTVRRNTEAFFGQGTRLTVV.

In this sample, this clone turned up once. The V gene is TRBV28, the J gene TRBJ2-7; 7 nucleotides line up with TRBD1. The CDR3 length is 16 residues. In germline, CDR1 is MDHEN, CDR2 SYDVKM. Losses at the gene ends were 8 bases for V and 3 bases for J; bases not matched to a gene: 16. The CDR3 region is CASRPDPGTVFYEQYF. CDR3 in DNA: TGTGCCAGCCGACCCGACCCCGGGACAGTGTTCTACGAGCAGTACTTC.

The gene calls are TRBV28 and TRBJ1-1, with D unclear. The CDR3 runs to 15 residues. Looked up from germline, CDR1 is MDHEN and CDR2 is SYDVKM. The ends were cut back, 5 bases at V and 3 bases at J, with 16 bases in the middle. The CDR3 loop reads CASSPSTGDYTEAFF. The CDR3 DNA reads TGTGCCAGCAGTCCTAGTACCGGAGATTACACTGAAGCTTTCTTT.